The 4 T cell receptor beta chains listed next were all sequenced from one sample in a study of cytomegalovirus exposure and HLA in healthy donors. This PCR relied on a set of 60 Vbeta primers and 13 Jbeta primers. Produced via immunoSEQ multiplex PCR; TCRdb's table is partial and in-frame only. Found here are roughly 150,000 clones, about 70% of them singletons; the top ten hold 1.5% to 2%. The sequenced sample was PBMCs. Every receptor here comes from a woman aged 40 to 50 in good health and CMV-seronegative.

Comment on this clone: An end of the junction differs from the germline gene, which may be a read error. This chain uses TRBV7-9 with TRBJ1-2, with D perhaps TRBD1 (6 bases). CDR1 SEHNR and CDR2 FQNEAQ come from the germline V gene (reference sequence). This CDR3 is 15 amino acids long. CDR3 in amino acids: CSSRPGTSIIPDYTF. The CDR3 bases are TGTTCCAGCAGACCGGGGACATCTATCATCCCGGACTACACCTTC.

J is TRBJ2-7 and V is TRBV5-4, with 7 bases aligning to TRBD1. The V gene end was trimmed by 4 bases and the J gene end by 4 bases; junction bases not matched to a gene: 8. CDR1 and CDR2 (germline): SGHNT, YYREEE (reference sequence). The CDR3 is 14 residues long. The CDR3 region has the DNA TGTGCCAGCAGCATACAGGGGACGCAATACGAGCAGTACTTC. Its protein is CASSIQGTQYEQYF.

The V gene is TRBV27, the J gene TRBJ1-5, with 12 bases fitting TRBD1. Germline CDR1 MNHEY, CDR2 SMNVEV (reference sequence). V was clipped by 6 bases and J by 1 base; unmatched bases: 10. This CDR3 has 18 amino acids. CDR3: CASRPGTGGSWSNQPQHF. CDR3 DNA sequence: TGTGCCAGCAGACCCGGGACAGGGGGCTCTTGGAGCAATCAGCCCCAGCATTTT.

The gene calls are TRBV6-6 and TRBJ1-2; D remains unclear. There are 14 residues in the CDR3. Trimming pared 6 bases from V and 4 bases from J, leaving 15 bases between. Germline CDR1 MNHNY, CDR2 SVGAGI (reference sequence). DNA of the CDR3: TGTGCCAGCAGCGCGGCCCCGGAAGTCTATGGCTACACCTTC. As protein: CASSAAPEVYGYTF.